The 25 T cell receptor beta chains listed next were all sequenced from one sample in a study of T cells in Graves' hyperthyroidism and ophthalmopathy. Amplified regions were TCR beta CDR3 sequences from RNA transcripts. Carried out on the TCR CDR3, a first-round RT-PCR used the HTBI primer set. TCRdb analysed the multiplex PCR reads with MiXCR anew, one entry per CDR3 protein. The sample lists under 450,000 distinct CDR3 sequences, about 18% seen once, with roughly a third in the top ten. The material sequenced was blood. The source is a woman under 40 with Graves' hyperthyroidism that later progressed to Graves' ophthalmopathy.

This clonotype was seen many times. V gene TRBV11-3 combines with J gene TRBJ2-7; possibly TRBD1 or TRBD2 for D (6 bases each). The ends were cut back, 5 bases at V and 5 bases at J, with 16 bases in the middle. The CDR3 has 14 amino acids. Germline assignment: CDR1 SGHNT and CDR2 YENEEA. Here the CDR3 reads CASSQGLGGNEQYF. CDR3 nucleotide sequence: TGTGCCAGCAGCCAGGGGCTGGGAGGAAACGAGCAGTACTTC.

This clonotype was recorded a few times. The CDR3 sequence: CSASPTSGGLGTDTQYF. In DNA, the CDR3 is TGCAGTGCTAGTCCGACTAGCGGTGGGTTGGGCACAGATACGCAGTATTTT. The chain links TRBV20-1 to TRBJ2-3; 9 bases map to TRBD2. The CDR3 extends over 17 amino acids. V trimming: 3 bases; J trimming: 1 base; junction bases outside the gene matches: 11. The germline V gene has CDR1 DFQATT and CDR2 SNEGSKA (reference sequence).

The table lists this clonotype with many counts. V gene TRBV6-2 or TRBV6-3 combines with J gene TRBJ2-1; D may be TRBD1 (6 bases). The V gene lost 2 bases and the J gene lost 3 bases, with 8 bases spanning the gap. Germline CDR1 MNHEY, CDR2 SVGEGT. The CDR3 is made up of 14 amino acids. CDR3 coding DNA: TGTGCCAGCAGTTACAACAGGGACTACAATGAGCAGTTCTTC. Protein: CASSYNRDYNEQFF.

This clonotype occurred many times. The rearrangement links TRBV20-1 to TRBJ1-2; tentatively, D is TRBD1 (6 bases). Germline assignment: CDR1 DFQATT and CDR2 SNEGSKA (reference sequence). The CDR3 consists of 13 residues. The V end was cut by 1 base, the J end by 3 bases, with 9 bases between. The chain's CDR3 is CSARGQVDYGYTF. The CDR3 DNA is TGCAGTGCTAGAGGACAGGTCGACTATGGCTACACCTTC.

In this sample, this clonotype turned up many times. This chain uses TRBV7-2 with TRBJ2-7, with TRBD2 matching 12 bases. The V segment lost 4 bases and the J segment 4 bases; nucleotides outside the gene matches: 5. Germline lookup yields CDR1 SGHTA and CDR2 FQGNSA. The CDR3 has 15 residues. The CDR3 sequence: CASSSTSGSQYEQYF. The CDR3 nucleotides read TGTGCCAGCAGCTCGACTAGCGGGAGTCAGTACGAGCAGTACTTC.

This clonotype was seen more than once but under ten times. Mismatch with germline at one junction end may stem from a read error. The CDR3 DNA follows: TGTGCCGGCAGTTTTGTGGGGCTTGGCCGGGGTTCACCCCTCCACTTT. Protein sequence: CAGSFVGLGRGSPLHF. The chain joins TRBV28 to TRBJ1-6; D may be TRBD1 (5 bases). The CDR3 is 16 residues long. CDR1 is MDHEN, CDR2 SYDVKM, per germline.

Ten or more counts support this clonotype. The rearrangement links TRBV29-1 to TRBJ2-1, with TRBD2 as a possible D gene (6 bases). There are 14 residues in the CDR3. With 3 bases removed from V and 9 bases from J, the gap between germline ends came to 18 bases. Germline V gene lookup returns CDR1 SQVTM and CDR2 ANQGSEA. The CDR3 nucleotides are TGCAGCGTTGAGGCGGGGCCTGAAGCTAGTGAGCAGTTCTTC. Translation gives CSVEAGPEASEQFF.

This clonotype was observed at least ten times. The CDR3 sequence: CASSIGQGSAEAFF. CDR3 DNA: TGTGCCAGTAGTATAGGACAGGGGAGTGCTGAAGCTTTCTTT. The V call is TRBV19, the J call TRBJ1-1, with TRBD1 matching 8 bases. The CDR3 totals 14 residues. CDR1 LNHDA and CDR2 SQIVND come from the germline V gene (reference sequence). Trimming cost V 1 base and J 6 bases; bases outside gene matches: 4.

In this sample, this clonotype turned up a few times. The chain recombines TRBV19 with TRBJ2-7; D unresolved. Germline-derived CDR1 and CDR2 are LNHDA and SQIVND (reference sequence). With 9 bases removed from V and 1 base from J, the gap between germline ends came to 19 bases. The CDR3 is 15 residues long. As DNA, the CDR3 is TGTGCCAGGCTATCGGAATCGACGGTTTCCTACGAGCAGTACTTC. It specifies CARLSESTVSYEQYF. Using reference TRBV19 and TRBJ2-7 for the parts outside the CDR3, the full variable domain is DGGITQSPKYLFRKEGQNVTLSCEQNLNHDAMYWYRQDPGQGLRLIYYSQIVNDFQKGDIAEGYSVSREKKESFPLTVTSAQKNPTAFYLCARLSESTVSYEQYFGPGTRLTVT.

This chain uses TRBV27 with TRBJ2-7, with TRBD1 matching over 9 bases. From germline, CDR1 is MNHEY and CDR2 SMNVEV (reference sequence). The CDR3 has 14 amino acids. The junction had 9 bases not matched to a gene; V was cut back by 5 bases and J by 7 bases. The CDR3 protein is CASSQGTGFGEQYF. The CDR3 nucleotides read TGTGCCAGCAGTCAAGGGACAGGGTTTGGGGAGCAGTACTTC.

This clonotype was counted many times. CDR3 region: CASVSRGGETQYF. The CDR3 bases are TGTGCCAGCGTTAGCAGGGGGGGTGAGACCCAGTACTTC. The chain carries TRBV2 and TRBJ2-5, with D perhaps given as TRBD1 or TRBD2 (7 bases each). The V and J ends lost 8 bases and 5 bases respectively, with 15 bases between them. The germline V gene has CDR1 SNHLY and CDR2 FYNNEI. This CDR3 contains 13 residues.

This clonotype was seen a few times. Written as DNA, the CDR3 is TGTGCCAGCAGACACGGGACTAGCGGGATCTATGAGCAGTTCTTC. Its translation: CASRHGTSGIYEQFF. The genes are TRBV6-1 and TRBJ2-1; 13 bases are a match to TRBD2. After removal of 6 bases from V and 8 bases from J, the junction contained 7 bases not matched to a gene. From germline, CDR1 is MNHNS and CDR2 SASEGT. The CDR3 runs to 15 residues.

CDR3 loop: CSGGGGRTDTQYF. In nucleotides, the CDR3 is TGCAGCGGGGGAGGGGGGAGAACAGATACGCAGTATTTT. The rearrangement uses TRBV29-1 and TRBJ2-3; a weak D match, TRBD2 (7 bases). Trimming cost V 7 bases and J 3 bases, with 14 bases left between them. The CDR3 runs 13 residues. Looked up from germline, CDR1 is SQVTM and CDR2 is ANQGSEA.

This clonotype came up once. This chain connects TRBV6-4 to TRBJ1-5; D is possibly TRBD1 (5 bases). Germline V lookup: CDR1 MRHNA, CDR2 SNTAGT. V lost 4 bases and J 1 base, leaving 14 bases between the germline ends. The CDR3 is made up of 16 amino acids. CDR3 in DNA: TGTGCCAGCAGTGTTTGGGGGGATCAGAGCAATCAGCCCCAGCATTTT. Residues: CASSVWGDQSNQPQHF.

This clonotype appeared many times. This rearrangement joins TRBV27 to TRBJ1-6; no reliable D call. Germline CDR1 MNHEY, CDR2 SMNVEV (reference sequence). V shed 5 bases and J shed 5 bases, with 16 bases lying between them. The CDR3 contains 16 residues. The CDR3 protein is CASSPRRPGNNSPLHF. For the CDR3, the DNA is TGTGCCAGCAGTCCGCGACGGCCTGGAAATAATTCACCCCTCCACTTT.

This clonotype was picked up a small number of times. V gene TRBV29-1 combines with J gene TRBJ2-1; 10 bases are shared with TRBD2. CDR1 and CDR2 from the germline V gene are SQVTM and ANQGSEA. Germline trimming cut 1 base from V and 3 bases from J; bases unmatched to any gene: 9. The CDR3 has 17 residues. CDR3 sequence: CSVEGPKLAGSYNEQFF. The CDR3 nucleotides are TGCAGCGTTGAAGGGCCGAAACTAGCGGGAAGCTACAATGAGCAGTTCTTC.

The chain recombines TRBV3-1 with TRBJ2-1, with D maybe TRBD2 (5 bases). The CDR3 contains 15 residues. Germline V gene data show CDR1 as LGHDT and CDR2 as YNNKEL (reference sequence). V dropped 1 base and J dropped 4 bases, with 11 bases sitting between them. In DNA, the CDR3 is TGTGCCAGCAGCCAAGGCAGCGGTCCGTACAATGAGCAGTTCTTC. Translation: CASSQGSGPYNEQFF.

The V and J genes are TRBV6-2 or TRBV6-3 and TRBJ2-7; 7 nucleotides align to TRBD1. The CDR3 runs to 15 residues. The V and J ends lost 6 bases and 3 bases, in that order; junction bases with no gene match: 11. Per germline, CDR1 MNHEY and CDR2 SVGEGT. CDR3 sequence: CASSTTGTDNYEQYF. The CDR3 region has the DNA TGTGCCAGCAGCACTACCGGGACAGACAACTACGAGCAGTACTTC.

The V call is TRBV20-1, the J call TRBJ2-7; D is unclear. The CDR3 is 15 residues long. Trimming took off 1 base at V and 6 bases at J, with 19 bases between the two ends. Germline V gives CDR1 DFQATT, CDR2 SNEGSKA (reference sequence). For the CDR3, the DNA is TGCAGTGCTAGAGGTCCCAGCCACGTCCGCTTCGAGCAGTACTTC. Its protein is CSARGPSHVRFEQYF.

This clonotype was seen ten or more times. V and J are TRBV27 and TRBJ1-6, with a weak D call TRBD1 (5 bases). Between the trimmed V and J ends, which lost 2 bases and 9 bases, there was a span of 5 bases. The CDR3 has 12 amino acids. Germline V CDR1 and CDR2: MNHEY, SMNVEV (reference sequence). The CDR3 is CASSLGTSPLHF. CDR3 nucleotides: TGTGCCAGCAGTTTAGGGACTTCACCCCTCCACTTT.

This clonotype was recorded at least ten times. The rearrangement joins TRBV20-1 to TRBJ2-2; 10 bases align to TRBD2. CDR3 length equals 14 residues. V was pared by 6 bases and J by 4 bases, with 5 bases of the junction left unmatched. The germline CDR1 and CDR2 sequences are DFQATT and SNEGSKA (reference sequence). The CDR3: CSAASGSPTGELFF. The CDR3 DNA reads TGCAGTGCAGCTAGCGGGAGCCCCACCGGGGAGCTGTTTTTT.

This clonotype was counted at least ten times. V and J are TRBV18 and TRBJ1-1; no reliable D call. Trimming took off 2 bases at V and 0 bases at J, with 16 bases between the two ends. The CDR3 sequence is 17 residues long. Germline V gene sequence: CDR1 KGHSH, CDR2 LQKENI. CDR3 residues: CASSPGRLKLMNTEAFF. As DNA, the CDR3 is TGTGCCAGCTCACCAGGGAGATTGAAACTTATGAACACTGAAGCTTTCTTT.

This clonotype has ten or more counts. J is TRBJ2-3 and V is TRBV5-1; 7 nucleotides align to TRBD2. Germline assignment: CDR1 SGHRS and CDR2 YFSETQ. This CDR3 is 18 amino acids long. V lost 0 bases to trimming and J lost 0 bases; unmatched junction nucleotides: 10. As DNA, the CDR3 is TGCGCCAGCAGCTTGGCCCGGCAATCGCGGGGGAGCACAGATACGCAGTATTTT. Translation: CASSLARQSRGSTDTQYF.

This chain uses TRBV6-1 with TRBJ1-2; perhaps TRBD1 as D (5 bases). CDR1 MNHNS and CDR2 SASEGT come from the germline V gene. The V end was cut by 4 bases, the J end by 4 bases, with 10 bases between. This CDR3 comprises 13 residues. The CDR3: CASSGQKGYGYTF. The DNA for the CDR3 is TGTGCCAGCAGTGGACAGAAAGGCTATGGCTACACCTTC.

This clonotype was seen a handful of times. The chain uses TRBV28 and TRBJ1-5, with TRBD1 identical over 9 bases. From germline, CDR1 is MDHEN and CDR2 SYDVKM. The length of the CDR3 is 14 residues. The V and J ends lost 6 bases and 2 bases, in that order; junction bases with no gene match: 2. CDR3 DNA sequence: TGTGCCAGCAGGGACAGGGGTGGCAATCAGCCCCAGCATTTT. Amino acid sequence: CASRDRGGNQPQHF.